These T cell receptor beta chains were read from a single sample in a study of Ad26.COV2.S vaccination and SARS-CoV-2 variants. Libraries were prepared by immunoSEQ multiplex PCR; TCRdb keeps only in-frame clonotypes and omits some of them. The sample records roughly 510,000 clones, approximately 88% being singletons. The starting material was peripheral blood, obtained in a trial of Ad26.COV2.S vaccine versus placebo. Every receptor here comes from a person aged 18-65 years who received the Ad26.COV2.S COVID-19 vaccine or a placebo. Each CDR3 is given with its conserved first and last residue. Fields, in order: V gene, D gene, J gene, clone size, CDR3 DNA, CDR3 protein. The D gene is left open where the match is weak. Size values are once, few and many counts, or a class for expanded clones, and some rows have none.

V gene: TRBV29-1; D gene: -; J gene: TRBJ2-7; clone size: -; CDR3 DNA: TGCAGCGTTAGGGGACGGCAAAGCTCCTACGAGCAGTACTTC; CDR3 protein: CSVRGRQSSYEQYF
V gene: TRBV5-1; D gene: -; J gene: TRBJ1-5; clone size: -; CDR3 DNA: TGCGCCAGCAGCTTAGGGGGAACCAGCAATCAGCCCCAGCATTTT; CDR3 protein: CASSLGGTSNQPQHF
V gene: TRBV28; D gene: -; J gene: TRBJ1-5; clone size: -; CDR3 DNA: TGTGCCAGCAGTGGAGTTTCGGGTACCCAGCCCCAGCATTTT; CDR3 protein: CASSGVSGTQPQHF
V gene: TRBV5-6; D gene: -; J gene: TRBJ1-1; clone size: -; CDR3 DNA: TGTGCCAGCAGCTTGGGGCGGGGAACTGAAGCTTTCTTT; CDR3 protein: CASSLGRGTEAFF
V gene: TRBV28; D gene: TRBD2; J gene: TRBJ2-3; clone size: -; CDR3 DNA: TGTGCCAGCAGTACCAGCGGGAGGGGCGACACAGATACGCAGTATTTT; CDR3 protein: CASSTSGRGDTDTQYF
V gene: TRBV7-9; D gene: -; J gene: TRBJ1-1; clone size: -; CDR3 DNA: TGTGCCAGCAGCTTACTCCAGGGAGGTAAGAACACTGAAGCTTTCTTT; CDR3 protein: CASSLLQGGKNTEAFF
V gene: TRBV3-1/TRBV3-2; D gene: -; J gene: TRBJ2-7; clone size: once; CDR3 DNA: TGTGCCAGCAGCCCGACCCAAGGGGAGGCCGAGCAGTACTTC; CDR3 protein: CASSPTQGEAEQYF
V gene: TRBV7-2; D gene: TRBD1; J gene: TRBJ2-3; clone size: -; CDR3 DNA: TGTGCCAGCAGCAAACAGGGGGCCGCAGATACGCAGTATTTT; CDR3 protein: CASSKQGAADTQYF
V gene: TRBV11-2; D gene: TRBD2; J gene: TRBJ2-2; clone size: -; CDR3 DNA: TGTGCCAGCAGCCAAAGCGGGAGTAGTACCGGGGAGCTGTTTTTT; CDR3 protein: CASSQSGSSTGELFF
V gene: TRBV10-3; D gene: -; J gene: TRBJ2-7; clone size: -; CDR3 DNA: TGTGCCATATCCGGAAACTACGAGCAGTACTTC; CDR3 protein: CAISGNYEQYF
V gene: TRBV4-3; D gene: -; J gene: TRBJ2-7; clone size: -; CDR3 DNA: TGCGCCAGCAGCCCAAATCACAGGGCTCTCCCCGAGCAGTACTTC; CDR3 protein: CASSPNHRALPEQYF
V gene: TRBV5-8; D gene: TRBD1; J gene: TRBJ2-7; clone size: -; CDR3 DNA: TGTGCCAGCAGCTTCCGTGGACAGGGGGCTGTTCGCGAGCAGTACTTC; CDR3 protein: CASSFRGQGAVREQYF
V gene: TRBV30; D gene: -; J gene: TRBJ1-5; clone size: -; CDR3 DNA: TGTGCCTGGAGTTATCAGCCGAGCAATCAGCCCCAGCATTTT; CDR3 protein: CAWSYQPSNQPQHF
V gene: TRBV4-3; D gene: -; J gene: TRBJ1-2; clone size: -; CDR3 DNA: TGCGCCAGCAGCCAAGTCATTGGCATTTCTAACTATGGCTACACCTTC; CDR3 protein: CASSQVIGISNYGYTF
V gene: TRBV5-5; D gene: TRBD1; J gene: TRBJ2-2; clone size: -; CDR3 DNA: TGTGCCAGCAGGTTTGGACAGGGGGCTGCCGGGGAGCTGTTTTTT; CDR3 protein: CASRFGQGAAGELFF
V gene: TRBV5-6; D gene: -; J gene: TRBJ2-1; clone size: -; CDR3 DNA: TGTGCCAGCAGTCCCAGCTCCTACAATGAGCAGTTCTTC; CDR3 protein: CASSPSSYNEQFF
V gene: TRBV3-1/TRBV3-2; D gene: TRBD1; J gene: TRBJ1-2; clone size: -; CDR3 DNA: TGTGCCAGCAGCTATCGACAGGGGGCCGGCTACACCTTC; CDR3 protein: CASSYRQGAGYTF
V gene: TRBV19; D gene: -; J gene: TRBJ2-1; clone size: -; CDR3 DNA: TGTGCCACCCGCTCCCCCGGGAGAGACAATGAGCAGTTCTTC; CDR3 protein: CATRSPGRDNEQFF
V gene: TRBV18; D gene: -; J gene: TRBJ2-1; clone size: -; CDR3 DNA: TGTGCCAGCTCCTCCACCCTCCAGTTTCGATACAATGAGCAGTTCTTC; CDR3 protein: CASSSTLQFRYNEQFF
V gene: TRBV7-2; D gene: -; J gene: TRBJ2-3; clone size: -; CDR3 DNA: TGTGCCAGCAGCTTAGGTCAGCAGAGCACAGATACGCAGTATTTT; CDR3 protein: CASSLGQQSTDTQYF
V gene: TRBV6-5; D gene: TRBD2; J gene: TRBJ2-1; clone size: -; CDR3 DNA: TGTGCCAGCAGTTCACGGGGGGGTGAGCAGTTCTTC; CDR3 protein: CASSSRGGEQFF
V gene: TRBV2; D gene: TRBD1; J gene: TRBJ1-1; clone size: -; CDR3 DNA: TGTGCCAGCAGTGAAACAGGGGGGCAGCCAAAGATGAACACTGAAGCTTTCTTT; CDR3 protein: CASSETGGQPKMNTEAFF
V gene: TRBV2; D gene: TRBD2; J gene: TRBJ2-1; clone size: -; CDR3 DNA: TGTGCCAGCAGTCTAGTGGGGGGACTAGCCCACAATGAGCAGTTCTTC; CDR3 protein: CASSLVGGLAHNEQFF
V gene: TRBV30; D gene: -; J gene: TRBJ1-1; clone size: -; CDR3 DNA: TGTGCCAACGACTGGGGCACTGAAGCTTTCTTT; CDR3 protein: CANDWGTEAFF